The next 6 T cell receptor beta chains were all read from a single sample in a study of molecular identifiers for immune sequencing clone quantification. TCRdb re-called the PCR reads with MiXCR, one entry per CDR3 protein. The table includes 350,000 or so distinct CDR3 sequences, roughly a fifth detected once. Source material: naive CD8+ T cells from blood, with Jurkat cell RNA spiked in. Stated subset: FACS-sorted CD8+CD4-CCR7+CD45RA+ naive T cells. Receptors originate from a human donor in good health. Some libraries in this study had Jurkat cell RNA spiked in.

Turning to this clonotype: A single base separates this from a much larger clone, so it may be a read error. V usage is TRBV12-3 or TRBV12-4 and J usage is TRBJ2-3; maybe TRBD2 (6 bases). This CDR3 contains 20 residues. This CDR3 reads CASSFLGGILTPDDTDTHYF. CDR3 nucleotides: TGTGCCAGCAGTTTTTTGGGGGGAATCCTGACTCCTGATGACACAGATACGCATTATTTT.

This clonotype showed up many times. The V call is TRBV7-9, the J call TRBJ1-1; 9 bases agree with TRBD1. Germline loops: CDR1 SEHNR, CDR2 FQNEAQ (reference sequence). The CDR3 sequence is 15 residues long. Trimming cost V 5 bases and J 1 base; bases outside gene matches: 5. CDR3: CASSTVDRGNTEAFF. The CDR3 coding sequence is TGTGCCAGCAGCACCGTGGACAGGGGGAACACTGAAGCTTTCTTT.

Ten or more counts support this clonotype. The CDR3: CASSSGGGTGELFF. The CDR3 DNA reads TGTGCCAGCTCCTCGGGGGGGGGAACCGGGGAGCTGTTTTTT. The V and J genes are TRBV7-6 and TRBJ2-2, with 8 positions matching TRBD2. Unmatched junction bases numbered 7, after V lost 8 bases and J lost 5 bases. The germline gives CDR1 SGHVS, CDR2 FNYEAQ. CDR3 length: 14 amino acids.

J is TRBJ2-7 and V is TRBV12-5, with 13 bases aligning to TRBD2. This CDR3 spans 15 amino acids. Germline CDR1 is LGHNT and CDR2 is FRNRAP. Trimming at V came to 6 bases and at J to 4 bases, leaving 6 bases not matched to a gene. The CDR3 DNA is TGTGCTAGTGGACTCACTAGCGGGGGGGCGTACGAGCAGTACTTC. Translating it yields CASGLTSGGAYEQYF.

Notes on this clonotype: A read error is possible here, since a much larger clone lies one base away. This chain uses TRBV11-2 with TRBJ1-1; D ambiguous. The CDR3 contains 13 residues. The V and J ends lost 4 bases and 3 bases respectively, with 9 bases between them. CDR1 and CDR2 from the germline V gene are SGHAT and FQNNGV. In DNA form, the CDR3 reads TGTGCCAGCAGCTCACTAGTTCACACTGAAGCTTTCTTT. Its translation is CASSSLVHTEAFF.

This sequence joins TRBV10-3 and TRBJ2-7; possibly TRBD2 for D (6 bases). Trimming took off 6 bases at V and 3 bases at J, with 18 bases between the two ends. Germline assignment: CDR1 ENHRY and CDR2 SYGVKD. There are 15 residues in the CDR3. The CDR3 region is CAISSQTSISYEQYF. The CDR3, as DNA: TGTGCCATCAGCTCACAGACTAGTATCAGCTACGAGCAGTACTTC.